The 18 T cell receptor beta chains listed next were all sequenced from one sample in a study of blood T cell repertoires in COVID-19. This table comes from immunoSEQ multiplex PCR, and its TCRdb copy is limited to in-frame clones, with some not included. This sample carries around 100,000 clones, about 88% of them seen once, and the ten largest clones take roughly 8.1%. The sequenced sample consisted of peripheral blood. These receptors all come from a woman in her 70s who had recovered from COVID-19.

The chain couples TRBV4-3 to TRBJ1-5; D unresolved. V gave up 3 bases and J gave up 4 bases, with 7 bases separating them. The V gene's germline CDR1 is LGHNA and CDR2 YSLEER. This CDR3 is 13 amino acids long. CDR3 bases: TGCGCCAGCAGCCAGAGAAGAAATCAGCCCCAGCATTTT. Translating it yields CASSQRRNQPQHF.

The rearrangement uses TRBV12-5 and TRBJ2-5, with 9 bases lining up with TRBD2. Per germline, CDR1 LGHNT and CDR2 FRNRAP. After removal of 1 base from V and 2 bases from J, the junction contained 5 bases not matched to a gene. The CDR3 covers 16 residues. The CDR3 nucleotides are TGTGCTAGTGGTTTGGCCGGCCTAGCGGGGCAAGAGACCCAGTACTTC. This gives the protein CASGLAGLAGQETQYF.

In DNA, the CDR3 is TGTGCCAGCAGCTTAGGGCTAGGGGTAGGGAGGATCAATGAGCAGTTCTTC. Its protein product is CASSLGLGVGRINEQFF. The J gene is TRBJ2-1, the V gene TRBV7-2; the D gene is possibly TRBD2 (6 bases). CDR3 length: 17 residues. The germline V and J ends were trimmed by 1 base and 6 bases, with 19 bases remaining between them. Per germline, CDR1 SGHTA and CDR2 FQGNSA.

The J gene is TRBJ2-7, the V gene TRBV5-3, with 7 bases fitting TRBD2. TRBV5-3 is reported as an ORF; its role is uncertain. With V trimmed by 0 bases and J by 6 bases, 9 bases remained unmatched. This CDR3 is built from 15 residues. Here the CDR3 reads CARSLGETSCCEQYF. The DNA of the CDR3 is TGTGCCAGAAGCTTGGGTGAGACTAGCTGTTGCGAGCAGTACTTC.

V gene TRBV28 combines with J gene TRBJ1-1, with 7 bases aligning to TRBD1. Germline loops: CDR1 MDHEN, CDR2 SYDVKM. The CDR3 contains 14 residues. V dropped 2 bases and J dropped 5; count of bases not matched to a gene: 5. This chain's CDR3 is CASSLHRGATEAFF. DNA for the CDR3: TGTGCCAGCAGTTTACACAGGGGAGCAACTGAAGCTTTCTTT.

This clone is a singleton in its sample. The chain uses TRBV27 and TRBJ2-2, with 8 bases aligning to TRBD1. Germline V gene sequence: CDR1 MNHEY, CDR2 SMNVEV (reference sequence). Trimming removed 7 bases from V and 0 bases from J; junction bases left unmatched: 1. The CDR3 totals 14 residues. CDR3 amino acids: CASTGGANTGELFF. The DNA of the CDR3 is TGTGCCAGCACAGGGGGCGCGAACACCGGGGAGCTGTTTTTT.

This clone appeared a few times. The V call is TRBV11-2, the J call TRBJ2-3; D possibly corresponds to TRBD1 (5 bases). There are 17 residues in the CDR3. Germline loops: CDR1 SGHAT, CDR2 FQNNGV. V lost 0 bases to trimming and J lost 3 bases, with 16 bases between them. CDR3 in amino acids: CASSLDRARQMTDTQYF. CDR3 DNA sequence: TGTGCCAGCAGCTTAGATAGGGCGCGACAGATGACAGATACGCAGTATTTT.

The CDR3 DNA reads TGTGCCAGCAGCTGGACAGGGGGAATCAACGAGCAGTACTTC. This gives the protein CASSWTGGINEQYF. The chain is built from TRBV27 and TRBJ2-7; 10 nucleotides match TRBD1. CDR3 size: 14 residues. V lost 6 bases, J lost 5 bases, and 7 bases stayed unmatched. Germline CDR1 MNHEY, CDR2 SMNVEV (reference sequence).

The rearrangement joins TRBV9 to TRBJ2-1; 8 bases line up with TRBD1. Trimming removed 0 bases from V and 3 bases from J; junction bases left unmatched: 5. The CDR3 has 16 amino acids. The V gene's germline CDR1 is SGDLS and CDR2 YYNGEE. The CDR3 DNA reads as TGTGCCAGCAGCGTAGCCCCGACAGGGGTCTACAATGAGCAGTTCTTC. It is translated as CASSVAPTGVYNEQFF.

This chain uses TRBV6-6 with TRBJ2-7, with TRBD2 matching over 8 bases. The trim removed 9 bases at V and 3 bases at J, leaving 10 bases unmatched. This CDR3 is built from 14 residues. Looked up from germline, CDR1 is MNHNY and CDR2 is SVGAGI (reference sequence). CDR3 loop: CASRSGGGLYEQYF. The CDR3 bases are TGTGCCAGTCGAAGCGGGGGAGGTCTCTACGAGCAGTACTTC.

The chain combines TRBV28 with TRBJ2-3; a weak D match, TRBD2 (6 bases). V was clipped by 8 bases and J by 9 bases, with 27 bases between them. Germline CDR1 is MDHEN and CDR2 is SYDVKM. This CDR3 region has 16 residues. The CDR3 loop reads CASASGTQTRAGTQYF. The CDR3 DNA reads as TGTGCCAGCGCCTCCGGGACTCAAACGCGCGCGGGGACGCAGTATTTT. The full variable domain, with the rest looked up from reference TRBV28 and TRBJ2-3, is DVKVTQSSRYLVKRTGEKVFLECVQDMDHENMFWYRQDPGLGLRLIYFSYDVKMKEKGDIPEGYSVSREKKERFSLILESASTNQTSMYLCASASGTQTRAGTQYFGPGTRLTVL.

This chain connects TRBV28 to TRBJ1-5; a weak D match, TRBD1 (5 bases). Germline-derived CDR1 and CDR2 are MDHEN and SYDVKM. The CDR3 totals 13 residues. Between the trimmed V and J ends, which lost 8 bases and 6 bases, there was a span of 14 bases. The CDR3: CASGAGYGQPQHF. The DNA of the CDR3 is TGTGCCAGCGGGGCAGGGTACGGTCAGCCCCAGCATTTT.

CDR3 residues: CASSHGGNYGYTF. Here the CDR3 DNA reads TGCGCCAGCAGCCACGGGGGGAACTATGGCTACACCTTC. The rearrangement links TRBV4-3 to TRBJ1-2; perhaps TRBD1 as D (5 bases). The CDR3 is 13 residues long. V dropped 3 bases and J dropped 2 bases, with 7 bases sitting between them. The germline gives CDR1 LGHNA, CDR2 YSLEER.

This chain links TRBV24-1 with TRBJ2-1; 7 nucleotides align to TRBD1. The CDR3 sequence is 15 residues long. V was pared by 4 bases and J by 6 bases, with 8 bases of the junction left unmatched. Looked up from germline, CDR1 is KGHDR and CDR2 is SFDVKD. The CDR3 protein is CATSEGQIVGNEQFF. The CDR3 DNA is TGTGCCACCAGTGAGGGACAGATTGTGGGCAATGAGCAGTTCTTC.

The chain combines TRBV15 with TRBJ2-7, with 7 bases that match TRBD2. The CDR3 has 14 residues. Germline values: CDR1 LNHNV, CDR2 YYDKDF (reference sequence). Trimming took 5 bases from V and 2 from J; bases not matched to a gene: 6. CDR3 sequence: CATSYSGRAYEQYF. Here the CDR3 DNA reads TGTGCCACCAGCTATAGCGGGCGGGCCTACGAGCAGTACTTC.

This chain connects TRBV5-4 to TRBJ1-4; weak D call: TRBD1 (5 bases). The CDR3 is made up of 14 amino acids. V gave up 2 bases and J gave up 7 bases, with 12 bases separating them. Germline V gene sequence: CDR1 SGHNT, CDR2 YYREEE (reference sequence). The CDR3 loop is CASSFGGAGEKLFF. As DNA, the CDR3 is TGTGCCAGCAGCTTCGGAGGGGCGGGTGAAAAACTGTTTTTT.

This chain joins TRBV28 and TRBJ1-2; D gene unclear. The CDR3 loop spans 16 amino acids. Trimming removed 4 bases from V and 4 bases from J, with 19 bases in between. Germline lookup yields CDR1 MDHEN and CDR2 SYDVKM. The CDR3 region is CASSSPGSWEIYGYTF. The CDR3 nucleotides read TGTGCCAGCAGTTCCCCCGGTTCGTGGGAGATCTATGGCTACACCTTC.

The CDR3 bases are TGTGCCAGCAGCGCACGGGGCGGGACTAGCGCATATGAGCAGTACTTC. Amino acids: CASSARGGTSAYEQYF. The rearrangement uses TRBV9 and TRBJ2-7; 10 bases map to TRBD2. The CDR3 is 16 amino acids. Per germline, CDR1 SGDLS and CDR2 YYNGEE. V dropped 3 bases and J dropped 7; count of bases not matched to a gene: 13.